The 30 T cell receptor beta chains presented below share a single source sample, sequenced in a study of T-cell memory formation after mild COVID-19. TCRdb reprocessed the 5' RACE reads via MiXCR and lists one record per CDR3 protein. The repertoire holds about 430,000 distinct CDR3 sequences, with around 24% as singletons. Sequenced: PBMCs or a T cell subset sorted from them (not recorded which). These receptors were collected from an adult woman who had mild COVID-19 (a few samples of this study predate the infection). Cell type and time point are not known.

This clonotype was picked up a small number of times. The chain couples TRBV6-5 to TRBJ2-3; 15 positions match TRBD2. CDR1 and CDR2 from the germline V gene are MNHEY and SVGAGI. Losses at the gene ends were 2 bases for V and 2 bases for J; bases not matched to a gene: 8. This CDR3 comprises 19 residues. In nucleotides, the CDR3 is TGTGCCAGCAGTTACCGCGGGACTAGCGGGGGGTGGGTCACAGATACGCAGTATTTT. Amino acid sequence: CASSYRGTSGGWVTDTQYF.

This clonotype showed up just a few times. The rearrangement joins TRBV5-1 to TRBJ2-1, with 10 bases matching TRBD2. J gave up 4 bases and V 0 bases, and 4 bases lay outside the gene matches. Germline V gene sequence: CDR1 SGHRS, CDR2 YFSETQ. CDR3 size: 16 residues. In DNA form, the CDR3 reads TGCGCCAGCAGCTTGGACGGTAGCGGGGGGTACAATGAGCAGTTCTTC. It translates to CASSLDGSGGYNEQFF. Based on the CDR3 plus reference TRBV5-1 and TRBJ2-1, the full variable domain is KAGVTQTPRYLIKTRGQQVTLSCSPISGHRSVSWYQQTPGQGLQFLFEYFSETQRNKGNFPGRFSGRQFSNSRSEMNVSTLELGDSALYLCASSLDGSGGYNEQFFGPGTRLTVL.

The chain links TRBV24-1 to TRBJ2-1, with 11 nucleotides matching TRBD2. The CDR3 loop spans 15 amino acids. J lost 7 bases, V lost 6 bases, and 7 bases had no gene match. Germline CDR1 and CDR2: KGHDR and SFDVKD. The CDR3 DNA follows: TGTGCCACCAGTATTAGCGGGGGGGCGCGGAATGAGCAGTTCTTC. The encoded protein is CATSISGGARNEQFF.

The chain combines TRBV7-6 with TRBJ2-1; D gene ambiguous. The V and J ends lost 4 bases and 8 bases respectively, with 9 bases between them. CDR1 SGHVS and CDR2 FNYEAQ come from the germline V gene. CDR3 length: 12 amino acids. The CDR3 loop reads CASSSDFDEQFF. For the CDR3, the DNA is TGTGCCAGCAGCTCAGACTTCGATGAGCAGTTCTTC.

This clonotype has just one count. The V and J genes are TRBV9 and TRBJ2-7; possibly TRBD1 or TRBD2 for D (5 bases each). This CDR3 is 15 amino acids long. The V end lost 0 bases, the J end lost 5 bases, and 15 bases lay between the germline ends. CDR1 and CDR2 (germline): SGDLS, YYNGEE. The CDR3 sequence: CASSVGWGTGDEQYF. CDR3 nucleotide sequence: TGTGCCAGCAGCGTAGGGTGGGGGACCGGTGACGAGCAGTACTTC.

The rearrangement uses TRBV12-3 or TRBV12-4 and TRBJ2-1, with D uncertain. Trimming left V 4 bases short and J 9 bases short, with 13 bases between. This CDR3 is built from 13 residues. CDR3 loop: CASSSAGPVEQFF. CDR3 DNA sequence: TGTGCCAGCAGTTCAGCCGGGCCAGTTGAGCAGTTCTTC.

The chain combines TRBV7-9 with TRBJ1-1, with unresolved D. There are 12 residues in the CDR3. Trimming took off 4 bases at V and 10 bases at J, with 13 bases between the two ends. Looked up from germline, CDR1 is SEHNR and CDR2 is FQNEAQ (reference sequence). The CDR3 nucleotides are TGTGCCAGCAGCTCCGTAGCAGGCCCAGCTTTCTTT. Protein: CASSSVAGPAFF.

The V and J genes are TRBV6-5 and TRBJ1-2, with 10 bases lining up with TRBD1. The trim removed 6 bases at V and 3 bases at J, leaving 7 bases unmatched. This CDR3 is 15 amino acids long. CDR1 MNHEY and CDR2 SVGAGI come from the germline V gene. CDR3 protein: CASSRPGTGDYGYTF. The CDR3 bases are TGTGCCAGCAGCCGGCCCGGGACAGGGGACTATGGCTACACCTTC.

The chain combines TRBV5-1 with TRBJ2-7, with a possible D match to TRBD1 (6 bases). Looked up from germline, CDR1 is SGHRS and CDR2 is YFSETQ. V shed 6 bases and J shed 2 bases, with 12 bases lying between them. The CDR3 has 13 amino acids. The CDR3 sequence is CASTPDSTYEQYF. CDR3 nucleotide sequence: TGCGCCAGCACCCCGGACAGCACCTACGAGCAGTACTTC. The variable domain in full, with the rest retrieved from reference TRBV5-1 and TRBJ2-7, is KAGVTQTPRYLIKTRGQQVTLSCSPISGHRSVSWYQQTPGQGLQFLFEYFSETQRNKGNFPGRFSGRQFSNSRSEMNVSTLELGDSALYLCASTPDSTYEQYFGPGTRLTVT.

The rearrangement joins TRBV5-6 to TRBJ1-2; D uncertain. Looked up from germline, CDR1 is SGHDT and CDR2 is YYEEEE. The CDR3 is made up of 14 amino acids. V lost 0 bases to trimming and J lost 3 bases, with 9 bases between them. Written as DNA, the CDR3 is TGTGCCAGCAGCTTGGTGAGTTCAGACTATGGCTACACCTTC. It encodes CASSLVSSDYGYTF.

This clonotype was seen a handful of times. The chain employs TRBV4-1 and TRBJ2-1; D possibly corresponds to TRBD1 (5 bases). The CDR3 runs 15 residues. The germline CDR1 and CDR2 sequences are MGHRA and YSYEKL. V gave up 1 base and J gave up 6 bases, with 13 bases separating them. For the CDR3, the DNA is TGCGCCAGCAGCCAAGGTCCAGGGTCCGGCAATGAGCAGTTCTTC. It specifies CASSQGPGSGNEQFF.

This clonotype was recorded at least ten times. The J gene is TRBJ2-5, the V gene TRBV5-1; D might be TRBD2 (6 bases). V was trimmed by 4 bases and J by 6 bases, leaving 19 bases between them. Germline V gene lookup returns CDR1 SGHRS and CDR2 YFSETQ. The CDR3 runs to 15 residues. The CDR3: CASSEIPGEGKTQYF. The CDR3 DNA sequence: TGCGCCAGCAGCGAAATTCCGGGAGAGGGAAAGACCCAGTACTTC. The full variable domain, its missing parts supplied by reference TRBV5-1 and TRBJ2-5, is KAGVTQTPRYLIKTRGQQVTLSCSPISGHRSVSWYQQTPGQGLQFLFEYFSETQRNKGNFPGRFSGRQFSNSRSEMNVSTLELGDSALYLCASSEIPGEGKTQYFGPGTRLLVL.

The chain has TRBV27 and TRBJ1-3; D uncertain. Per germline, CDR1 MNHEY and CDR2 SMNVEV (reference sequence). This CDR3 has 14 amino acids. The V and J ends lost 6 bases and 0 bases respectively, with 9 bases between them. CDR3 sequence: CASRAESSGNTIYF. In DNA form, the CDR3 reads TGTGCCAGCAGAGCCGAGTCCTCTGGAAACACCATATATTTT.

This clonotype came up a few times. In DNA form, the CDR3 reads TGCAGTGCTATTAGCGGGAGGGCCTACGAGCAGTACTTC. This sequence encodes CSAISGRAYEQYF. The chain carries TRBV20-1 and TRBJ2-7; 11 positions agree with TRBD2. V lost 4 bases and J lost 2; bases outside the gene matches: 1. The CDR3 consists of 13 residues. Germline V gene sequence: CDR1 DFQATT, CDR2 SNEGSKA (reference sequence).

This clonotype was picked up a small number of times. The genes are TRBV9 and TRBJ2-5; 8 bases match TRBD1. The CDR3 is 15 amino acids. Germline-derived CDR1 and CDR2 are SGDLS and YYNGEE. Losses at the gene ends were 1 base for V and 3 bases for J; bases not matched to a gene: 5. The CDR3 region is CASSVSPQGEETQYF. CDR3 sequence (DNA): TGTGCCAGCAGCGTATCCCCACAGGGGGAAGAGACCCAGTACTTC.

This clonotype was observed a handful of times. The chain couples TRBV5-6 to TRBJ2-3; D possibly corresponds to TRBD1 (6 bases). The CDR3 consists of 16 residues. Germline V lookup: CDR1 SGHDT, CDR2 YYEEEE. V lost 4 bases and J 0 bases, leaving 15 bases between the germline ends. CDR3 in amino acids: CASSLGWTESTDTQYF. In nucleotides, the CDR3 is TGTGCCAGCAGCCTAGGGTGGACAGAGAGCACAGATACGCAGTATTTT.

Only a few counts were recorded for this clonotype. The chain couples TRBV7-8 to TRBJ2-1; D is possibly TRBD2 (5 bases). Germline V gives CDR1 SGHVS, CDR2 FQNEAQ. V lost 1 base and J 8 bases, leaving 6 bases between the germline ends. The CDR3 totals 12 residues. CDR3 nucleotides: TGTGCCAGCAGCTTAGACGGGGATGAGCAGTTCTTC. It translates to CASSLDGDEQFF.

This clonotype was detected only a few times. The rearrangement uses TRBV9 and TRBJ2-1; 11 bases are shared with TRBD2. The germline CDR1 and CDR2 sequences are SGDLS and YYNGEE. Unmatched junction bases numbered 3, after V lost 0 bases and J lost 7 bases. CDR3 length: 15 residues. CDR3 DNA sequence: TGTGCCAGCAGCGTAGTAGCGGGAGGGTCTAATGAGCAGTTCTTC. It encodes CASSVVAGGSNEQFF.

This clonotype appeared a few times. V usage is TRBV19 and J usage is TRBJ1-1; 8 bases map to TRBD1. The CDR3 consists of 15 residues. After removal of 1 base from V and 2 bases from J, the junction contained 3 bases not matched to a gene. CDR1 and CDR2 from the germline V gene are LNHDA and SQIVND (reference sequence). CDR3: CASSIAGTGNTEAFF. In DNA form, the CDR3 reads TGTGCCAGTAGTATAGCGGGGACAGGCAACACTGAAGCTTTCTTT.

This chain links TRBV19 with TRBJ1-2, with 7 positions matching TRBD1. Germline V gene data show CDR1 as LNHDA and CDR2 as SQIVND (reference sequence). This CDR3 is built from 13 residues. After removal of 4 bases from V and 7 bases from J, the junction contained 6 bases not matched to a gene. The chain's CDR3 is CASSTQTGTGYTF. The CDR3 DNA reads TGTGCCAGTAGTACCCAGACAGGGACTGGCTACACCTTC.

The V call is TRBV28, the J call TRBJ2-7, with 10 bases fitting TRBD1. Germline values: CDR1 MDHEN, CDR2 SYDVKM. Losses at the gene ends were 5 bases for V and 5 bases for J; bases not matched to a gene: 6. The CDR3 totals 14 residues. CDR3 loop: CASSPRTGGNEQYF. The DNA for the CDR3 is TGTGCCAGCAGTCCGCGGACAGGGGGGAACGAGCAGTACTTC.

The rearrangement uses TRBV29-1 and TRBJ2-7; 7 positions agree with TRBD1. Germline V gives CDR1 SQVTM, CDR2 ANQGSEA. The CDR3 contains 14 residues. Losses at the gene ends were 7 bases for V and 3 bases for J; bases not matched to a gene: 12. CDR3 nucleotides: TGCAGCGCCCCTAGGGACAGTCGCCACTACGAGCAGTACTTC. It specifies CSAPRDSRHYEQYF.

V and J are TRBV4-1 and TRBJ2-3, with 12 bases matching TRBD2. Germline CDR1 is MGHRA and CDR2 is YSYEKL. The CDR3 has 18 amino acids. V gave up 2 bases and J gave up 0 bases; unmatched junction bases: 6. Here the CDR3 DNA reads TGCGCCAGCAGCCAAATGACTAGCGGGGGCCCCAGCACAGATACGCAGTATTTT. Protein product: CASSQMTSGGPSTDTQYF.

The J gene is TRBJ2-1, the V gene TRBV6-5, with a weak D call TRBD1 (6 bases). Germline CDR1 MNHEY, CDR2 SVGAGI. This CDR3 has 15 amino acids. V was trimmed by 5 bases and J by 2 bases, leaving 13 bases between them. CDR3 DNA sequence: TGTGCCAGCAGTGTTGACAGGTCCACCTACAATGAGCAGTTCTTC. Translation: CASSVDRSTYNEQFF.

A few counts support this clonotype. The genes are TRBV12-3 or TRBV12-4 and TRBJ2-2, with D tentatively TRBD1 or TRBD2 (6 bases each). The CDR3 contains 15 residues. Trimming shortened V by 1 base and J by 5 bases, and 11 bases separated the two germline ends. Written as DNA, the CDR3 is TGTGCCAGCAGTTTAGTCTTAGGGGGGACCGGGGAGCTGTTTTTT. This encodes CASSLVLGGTGELFF.

The chain has TRBV7-2 and TRBJ1-4; 7 bases are shared with TRBD1. The CDR3 has 15 amino acids. Trimming took 5 bases from V and 5 from J; bases not matched to a gene: 8. CDR1 is SGHTA, CDR2 FQGNSA, per germline. The CDR3 sequence is CASSPGQARNEKLFF. The CDR3 nucleotides read TGTGCCAGCAGCCCCGGACAGGCGAGAAATGAAAAACTGTTTTTT.

This clonotype came up a few times. The genes are TRBV7-9 and TRBJ2-7; TRBD2 matches at 11 bases. Trimming removed 1 base from V and 3 bases from J; junction bases left unmatched: 5. This CDR3 comprises 16 residues. CDR1 and CDR2 (germline): SEHNR, FQNEAQ (reference sequence). CDR3 protein: CASSLGLAGPNYEQYF. The CDR3 DNA sequence: TGTGCCAGCAGCTTAGGACTAGCGGGACCTAACTACGAGCAGTACTTC.

The V call is TRBV7-2, the J call TRBJ2-5, with D perhaps matching TRBD2 (6 bases). The CDR3 is 15 residues long. Per germline, CDR1 SGHTA and CDR2 FQGNSA. Trimming removed 1 base at V and 2 bases at J, with 11 bases between. In DNA, the CDR3 is TGTGCCAGCAGCTTAGGTGGGAGGAGACAAGAGACCCAGTACTTC. Amino acids: CASSLGGRRQETQYF. The full variable domain, rest sourced from reference TRBV7-2 and TRBJ2-5, is GAGVSQSPSNKVTEKGKDVELRCDPISGHTALYWYRQSLGQGLEFLIYFQGNSAPDKSGLPSDRFSAERTGGSVSTLTIQRTQQEDSAVYLCASSLGGRRQETQYFGPGTRLLVL.

This chain uses TRBV4-1 with TRBJ2-7, with 9 bases that match TRBD1. V was pared by 4 bases and J by 5 bases, with 15 bases of the junction left unmatched. CDR1 MGHRA and CDR2 YSYEKL come from the germline V gene. The CDR3 consists of 17 residues. Here the CDR3 reads CASSPGGQGSVGNEQYF. CDR3 DNA sequence: TGCGCCAGCAGCCCGGGAGGACAGGGGAGCGTCGGGAACGAGCAGTACTTC.

This clonotype came up once. The chain is built from TRBV7-9 and TRBJ2-1, with TRBD2 matching over 8 bases. This CDR3 comprises 15 residues. Looked up from germline, CDR1 is SEHNR and CDR2 is FQNEAQ (reference sequence). Unmatched junction bases numbered 7, after V lost 6 bases and J lost 3 bases. The CDR3 DNA sequence: TGTGCCAGCAGGATACGGGAGGGCCGCTACAATGAGCAGTTCTTC. It codes for CASRIREGRYNEQFF.